Listed below are T cell receptor beta chains from one sample, sequenced in a study of beta chain features in type 1 diabetes. Profiled with immunoSEQ multiplex PCR; TCRdb holds only in-frame clones, not every one. This repertoire shows about 260,000 clones, around 21% found once; its top ten account for more than 0.025%. Input material: naive CD4+ T cells from blood. These receptors were taken from a middle-aged woman with type 1 diabetes. Each CDR3 is given with its conserved first and last residue. A D gene is named only where the DNA matches it firmly. Where a row states a size, it is once, few, many or the class of an expanded clone; other rows omit it.

CASSLDGGNEQFF | TGTGCCAGCAGCTTAGACGGCGGTAATGAGCAGTTCTTC | TRBV7-9 | . | TRBJ2-1 | .
CASSEIGTGNQPQHF | TGTGCCAGCAGTGAAATTGGCACGGGGAATCAGCCCCAGCATTTT | TRBV2 | . | TRBJ1-5 | .
CASSLGGGGELFF | TGTGCCAGCAGCTTAGGAGGTGGAGGGGAGCTGTTTTTT | TRBV5-6 | few | TRBJ2-2 | .
CASSQMGTGRQLEQYF | TGCGCCAGCAGCCAAATGGGGACAGGCCGGCAGCTTGAGCAGTACTTC | TRBV4-1 | . | TRBJ2-7 | TRBD1
CATNSGTATYGYTF | TGTGCCACCAACTCCGGGACAGCAACTTATGGCTACACCTTC | TRBV19 | . | TRBJ1-2 | TRBD1
CAWSETGVGYTF | TGTGCCTGGAGTGAGACAGGGGTTGGCTACACCTTC | TRBV30 | . | TRBJ1-2 | TRBD1
CASSPSAGQEYNEQFF | TGTGCCAGCAGCCCATCGGCGGGACAGGAGTACAATGAGCAGTTCTTC | TRBV11-1 | few | TRBJ2-1 | TRBD1
CAISPGQGYEQYF | TGTGCCATCAGTCCGGGACAGGGCTACGAGCAGTACTTC | TRBV10-3 | . | TRBJ2-7 | TRBD1
CASSLGDGTSGRDEQFF | TGTGCCAGCAGTTTAGGAGACGGGACTAGCGGGCGCGATGAGCAGTTCTTC | TRBV28 | few | TRBJ2-1 | TRBD2
CASSYSAAMEGTEAFF | TGTGCCAGCAGTTACTCGGCCGCGATGGAGGGGACTGAAGCTTTCTTT | TRBV6-5 | once | TRBJ1-1 | .
CASSVDRGRREQFF | TGTGCCAGCAGTGTCGACAGGGGGCGCAGGGAGCAGTTCTTC | TRBV25-1 | few | TRBJ2-1 | TRBD1
CASSSQGAWETQYF | TGTGCCAGCAGCTCACAGGGGGCATGGGAGACCCAGTACTTC | TRBV7-9 | . | TRBJ2-5 | TRBD1
CSAREGAEAFF | TGCAGTGCTAGAGAGGGGGCAGAAGCTTTCTTT | TRBV20-1 | few | TRBJ1-1 | .
CASSPTGSSTDTQYF | TGTGCCAGCTCACCAACCGGTTCTAGCACAGATACGCAGTATTTT | TRBV18 | few | TRBJ2-3 | .
CASRMAWPMNTEAFF | TGTGCCAGTAGGATGGCCTGGCCGATGAACACTGAAGCTTTCTTT | TRBV19 | . | TRBJ1-1 | .
CASSRAADRATYEQYF | TGCGCCAGCAGCCGTGCCGCGGACAGGGCAACCTACGAGCAGTACTTC | TRBV4-3 | . | TRBJ2-7 | TRBD1
CASSSTTTPGWNSPLHF | TGTGCCAGCAGTTCCACTACAACCCCAGGGTGGAATTCACCCCTCCACTTT | TRBV25-1 | . | TRBJ1-6 | .
CASSAQRGYGYTF | TGTGCCAGCAGCGCCCAGCGGGGCTATGGCTACACCTTC | TRBV6-5 | . | TRBJ1-2 | .
CASRGEGVPNEQFF | TGTGCCAGCAGGGGAGAGGGTGTGCCTAATGAGCAGTTCTTC | TRBV6-5 | . | TRBJ2-1 | .
CSVVAGDRWMANTGELFF | TGCAGCGTTGTTGCAGGGGATCGTTGGATGGCGAACACCGGGGAGCTGTTTTTT | TRBV29-1 | . | TRBJ2-2 | .
CASTTHGGNQPQHF | TGTGCCAGCACCACCCACGGAGGAAATCAGCCCCAGCATTTT | TRBV28 | . | TRBJ1-5 | .
CSVERGSYNEQFF | TGCAGCGTTGAAAGGGGTTCCTACAATGAGCAGTTCTTC | TRBV29-1 | . | TRBJ2-1 | .
CASSPDSSEQFF | TGTGCCAGCAGCCCAGATAGCAGTGAGCAGTTCTTC | TRBV7-3 | few | TRBJ2-1 | .
CASSQDEWKNIQYF | TGTGCCAGCAGCCAAGATGAGTGGAAAAACATTCAGTACTTC | TRBV4-2 | few | TRBJ2-4 | .
CASSSRGTGGYEQYF | TGTGCCAGCAGCAGCCGCGGGACAGGGGGTTACGAGCAGTACTTC | TRBV7-2 | . | TRBJ2-7 | TRBD1
CASSLPPNRGGELFF | TGTGCCAGCAGCTTACCCCCGAACAGGGGCGGGGAGCTGTTTTTT | TRBV7-2 | . | TRBJ2-2 | TRBD1
CASSQEDLGGNEQFF | TGCGCCAGCAGCCAAGAGGACCTGGGGGGGAATGAGCAGTTCTTC | TRBV4-1 | . | TRBJ2-1 | TRBD2
CASSLDTGSRGYTF | TGCGCCAGCAGCTTGGATACAGGCTCAAGGGGCTACACCTTC | TRBV5-1 | . | TRBJ1-2 | .
CASSMDRGETQYF | TGTGCCAGCAGCATGGACAGGGGAGAGACCCAGTACTTC | TRBV28 | . | TRBJ2-5 | TRBD1
CASSLRTGEAFF | TGCGCCAGCAGCCTCCGGACAGGCGAAGCTTTCTTT | TRBV4-1 | few | TRBJ1-1 | TRBD1
CASSVGGLNGYTF | TGTGCCAGCAGCGTAGGCGGGTTGAATGGCTACACCTTC | TRBV9 | . | TRBJ1-2 | .
CASSYTDRVYNSPLHF | TGTGCCAGCAGTTACACCGACAGGGTCTACAATTCACCCCTCCACTTT | TRBV6-5 | few | TRBJ1-6 | TRBD1
CASSRDRDQPQHF | TGTGCCAGCAGCCGGGACAGGGATCAGCCCCAGCATTTT | TRBV7-2 | . | TRBJ1-5 | TRBD1
CASSLTHANTEAFF | TGTGCCAGCTCACTCACACACGCGAACACTGAAGCTTTCTTT | TRBV18 | . | TRBJ1-1 | .
CASSLGTGSGANVLTF | TGCGCCAGCAGCTTAGGGACAGGCTCTGGGGCCAACGTCCTGACTTTC | TRBV5-1 | few | TRBJ2-6 | TRBD1
CASSRSEAFF | TGTGCCAGCAGTCGGTCTGAAGCTTTCTTT | TRBV28 | . | TRBJ1-1 | .
CASSQDKVQGTQPQHF | TGCGCCAGCAGCCAAGATAAGGTGCAGGGTACTCAGCCCCAGCATTTT | TRBV4-1 | . | TRBJ1-5 | .
CASSLGDRRNTEAFF | TGTGCCAGCAGCTTGGGGGACAGACGTAACACTGAAGCTTTCTTT | TRBV7-9 | few | TRBJ1-1 | TRBD1
CASSFQAGVGLGQSHEQYF | TGTGCCAGCAGCTTCCAAGCAGGGGTGGGATTGGGACAATCCCACGAGCAGTACTTC | TRBV7-2 | few | TRBJ2-7 | .
CASSASGAYNEQFF | TGTGCCAGCAGTGCTAGCGGGGCCTACAATGAGCAGTTCTTC | TRBV2 | few | TRBJ2-1 | TRBD2
CASSPPSLNTEAFF | TGTGCCAGCTCACCACCCTCTCTTAACACTGAAGCTTTCTTT | TRBV18 | . | TRBJ1-1 | .
CASSLGQGDGYTF | TGTGCCAGCAGCTTGGGGCAGGGGGACGGCTACACCTTC | TRBV7-9 | few | TRBJ1-2 | TRBD1
CASSLGLAGADTQYF | TGTGCCAGCAGCCTCGGACTAGCGGGGGCAGATACGCAGTATTTT | TRBV5-4 | few | TRBJ2-3 | TRBD2
CASSAEGRADTQYF | TGTGCCAGCAGTGCCGAGGGGAGGGCAGATACGCAGTATTTT | TRBV2 | few | TRBJ2-3 | TRBD2
CASSFGGQGNNEQFF | TGCGCCAGCAGCTTCGGCGGACAGGGGAATAATGAGCAGTTCTTC | TRBV5-1 | . | TRBJ2-1 | TRBD1
CASSFTGVKDIQYF | TGTGCCAGCAGCTTCACAGGGGTCAAGGACATTCAGTACTTC | TRBV7-8 | . | TRBJ2-4 | TRBD1
CASSAGANTEAFF | TGTGCCAGCAGTGCAGGGGCCAACACTGAAGCTTTCTTT | TRBV2 | . | TRBJ1-1 | .
CASSFRQASSYEQYF | TGTGCCAGCAGTTTCAGACAGGCCAGCTCCTACGAGCAGTACTTC | TRBV28 | . | TRBJ2-7 | .